This T cell receptor (beta chain) was captured by sequencing in a study of response to subunit inactivated influenza vaccine. Using its own MiXCR run on the RT-PCR reads, TCRdb lists one record per CDR3 protein. The table records hundreds of thousands of distinct CDR3 sequences, roughly 20% of them present only once. With respect to this clonotype: The antigen is not known.

After removal of 3 bases from V and 0 bases from J, the junction contained 12 bases not matched to a gene. Germline CDR1 is DFQATT and CDR2 is SNEGSKA (reference sequence). The CDR3 is 18 amino acids. Study-level points and caveats: New T cells are recruited in small numbers by each seasonal influenza vaccination, according to the authors' suggestion.

The chain is built from TRBV20-1 and TRBJ2-1, with TRBD2 identical over 9 bases. Here the sequenced sample was PBMCs from blood, taken more than 4 days after vaccination. The TCR originated in a man aged 50-59 years who received an inactivated influenza vaccine. CDR3 DNA: TGCAGTGCTAGTGTGGTAGCGGGGGCCTACAGCTCCTACAATGAGCAGTTCTTC. Residues: CSASVVAGAYSSYNEQFF.